The 27 T cell receptor beta chains reported below all come from one sample, sequenced in a study of graft-versus-host responses after intestinal transplantation. Repertoires were generated with immunoSEQ multiplex PCR, while TCRdb's copy carries only in-frame clones and drops some. Here the sample spans some 43,000 clones, about 95% being singletons. The source was PBMCs, collected approximately 340 days after intestinal transplant. These receptors originate from a human patient who received an intestinal transplant, so some T cells may come from the graft donor.

CDR3 protein: CASSQGGASNQPQHF. CDR3 nucleotides: TGCGCCAGCAGCCAAGGGGGCGCGAGCAATCAGCCCCAGCATTTT. The chain is built from TRBV4-3 and TRBJ1-5; a weak D match, TRBD1 (5 bases). V dropped 1 base and J dropped 1 base, with 8 bases sitting between them. This CDR3 region has 15 residues. The germline CDR1 and CDR2 sequences are LGHNA and YSLEER.

This CDR3 is CASSDDRGSGPLNEQFF. CDR3 bases: TGTGCCAGCAGCGACGACAGGGGAAGCGGACCCCTTAATGAGCAGTTCTTC. V gene TRBV9 combines with J gene TRBJ2-1, with TRBD1 matching 8 bases. The germline gives CDR1 SGDLS, CDR2 YYNGEE. Germline trimming cut 3 bases from V and 7 bases from J; bases unmatched to any gene: 15. The CDR3 is 17 amino acids.

The CDR3 coding sequence is TGTGCCAGCAGCTTTGACAGGCGTTCCTACGAGCAGTACTTC. Translated, it gives CASSFDRRSYEQYF. This chain connects TRBV7-2 to TRBJ2-7; TRBD1 might be the D (6 bases). The CDR3 loop spans 14 amino acids. Germline values: CDR1 SGHTA, CDR2 FQGNSA. V lost 3 bases, J lost 1 base, and 10 bases lay in between.

Here the CDR3 DNA reads TGCGCCAGCAGCTTGCTTGGGGGAGTAGACACCGGGGAGCTGTTTTTT. Translated: CASSLLGGVDTGELFF. This rearrangement joins TRBV5-1 to TRBJ2-2, with D tentatively TRBD1 or TRBD2 (5 bases each). Germline V gene data show CDR1 as SGHRS and CDR2 as YFSETQ. Trimming left V 1 base short and J 3 bases short, with 13 bases between. The CDR3 sequence is 16 residues long.

This chain joins TRBV11-3 and TRBJ1-2; no firm D call. The V and J ends lost 3 bases and 0 bases respectively, with 11 bases between them. The CDR3 length is 15 residues. The V gene's germline CDR1 is SGHNT and CDR2 YENEEA. The CDR3, as DNA: TGTGCCAGCAGCTTCAACATGAGAGCTAACTATGGCTACACCTTC. As protein: CASSFNMRANYGYTF.

On this clone itself: At one end, the junction sequence differs from germline, possibly due to a read error. V usage is TRBV5-5 and J usage is TRBJ2-7, with TRBD1 matching over 7 bases. Per the germline V gene, CDR1 is SGHKS and CDR2 is YYEKEE (reference sequence). CDR3 size: 11 residues. The CDR3 spells CANSGRDSAYF. As DNA, the CDR3 is TGTGCCAACAGCGGCCGGGACAGTGCGTACTTC. Full variable domain (rest looked up from reference TRBV5-5 and TRBJ2-7): DAGVTQSPTHLIKTRGQQVTLRCSPISGHKSVSWYQQVLGQGPQFIFQYYEKEERGRGNFPDRFSARQFPNYSSELNVNALLLGDSALYLCANSGRDSAYFGPGTRLTVT.

The chain combines TRBV12-1 with TRBJ2-4; the D call in the table, TRBD2, was not verified against the DNA. TRBV12-1 is a pseudogene. This CDR3 region has 16 residues. CDR3 sequence: CASSFAAVSAKNIQYF. Written as DNA, the CDR3 is TGTGCCAGCAGCTTTGCAGCGGTTTCAGCCAAAAACATTCAGTACTTC.

The J gene is TRBJ2-1, the V gene TRBV6-6, with TRBD2 identical over 7 bases. Germline CDR1 MNHNY, CDR2 SVGAGI (reference sequence). This CDR3 spans 15 amino acids. Germline trimming cut 0 bases from V and 8 bases from J; bases unmatched to any gene: 7. Here the CDR3 DNA reads TGTGCCAGCAGTTACTCGGGAGGGTCTACGGATGAGCAGTTCTTC. Its translation is CASSYSGGSTDEQFF.

The chain uses TRBV5-5 and TRBJ1-2; 9 nucleotides line up with TRBD1. The germline gives CDR1 SGHKS, CDR2 YYEKEE (reference sequence). The CDR3 is 15 residues long. With 4 bases clipped from V and 3 bases from J, the junction kept 7 bases outside the gene matches. In DNA form, the CDR3 reads TGTGCCAGCAGCAGCCGCCGACAGGGGGACTATGGCTACACCTTC. Translated, it gives CASSSRRQGDYGYTF.

This rearrangement joins TRBV5-1 to TRBJ1-6, with a tentative D call TRBD1 (6 bases). The CDR3 is 13 amino acids. CDR1 is SGHRS, CDR2 YFSETQ, per germline. The ends were cut back, 5 bases at V and 8 bases at J, with 11 bases in the middle. Written as DNA, the CDR3 is TGCGCCAGCAGGCGGGACAACTATTCACCCCTCCACTTT. This gives the protein CASRRDNYSPLHF. The full variable domain, its missing parts supplied by reference TRBV5-1 and TRBJ1-6, is KAGVTQTPRYLIKTRGQQVTLSCSPISGHRSVSWYQQTPGQGLQFLFEYFSETQRNKGNFPGRFSGRQFSNSRSEMNVSTLELGDSALYLCASRRDNYSPLHFGNGTRLTVT.

This chain joins TRBV14 and TRBJ2-4; D is uncertain. Germline CDR1 and CDR2: SGHDN and FVKESK. Trimming pared 4 bases from V and 9 bases from J, leaving 13 bases between. The CDR3 extends over 13 amino acids. CDR3: CASSPGGVGIQYF. Written as DNA, the CDR3 is TGTGCCAGCAGCCCAGGTGGGGTCGGCATTCAGTACTTC.

The chain links TRBV4-1 to TRBJ2-2; either TRBD1 or TRBD2 may fit D (7 bases each). Germline V gene data show CDR1 as MGHRA and CDR2 as YSYEKL. Trimming removed 3 bases at V and 1 base at J, with 15 bases between. The CDR3 spans 17 residues. The CDR3 DNA sequence: TGCGCCAGCAGCCATCCAGGGGGGGGCGAGAACACCGGGGAGCTGTTTTTT. This codes for CASSHPGGGENTGELFF.

J is TRBJ2-7 and V is TRBV5-1; the match to TRBD1 covers 7 bases. This CDR3 comprises 14 residues. Germline trimming cut 6 bases from V and 3 bases from J; bases unmatched to any gene: 9. Germline V gene lookup returns CDR1 SGHRS and CDR2 YFSETQ. The CDR3 protein is CASTPRAGGYEQYF. In DNA form, the CDR3 reads TGCGCCAGCACCCCTCGGGCAGGGGGCTACGAGCAGTACTTC.

This clone has more than one count but fewer than ten. The chain couples TRBV27 to TRBJ2-3; D call uncertain. V was pared by 1 base and J by 1 base, with 9 bases between. Germline assignment: CDR1 MNHEY and CDR2 SMNVEV (reference sequence). The CDR3 length is 15 residues. CDR3 bases: TGTGCCAGCAGTTTATTTGCGGATGGCACAGATACGCAGTATTTT. As protein: CASSLFADGTDTQYF.

V and J are TRBV25-1 and TRBJ1-6, with a weak D call TRBD1 (5 bases). This CDR3 is 15 amino acids long. V was cut by 5 bases and J by 9 bases, with 17 bases left in between. CDR1 MGHDK and CDR2 SYGVNS come from the germline V gene. CDR3 sequence: CASSLRDLGVSPLHF. As DNA, the CDR3 is TGTGCCAGCAGTTTGAGGGACCTGGGGGTTTCACCCCTCCACTTT.

As for this clone: The same CDR3 also results from other DNA sequences found in this sample. V gene TRBV4-1 combines with J gene TRBJ1-2; 8 bases agree with TRBD1. This CDR3 spans 14 amino acids. CDR1 is MGHRA, CDR2 YSYEKL, per germline. Trimming cost V 1 base and J 7 bases; bases outside gene matches: 5. The CDR3 DNA reads TGCGCCAGCAGCCAAGGTACAGGGGGGCTTGGCTACACCTTC. It encodes CASSQGTGGLGYTF.

The chain carries TRBV12-5 and TRBJ1-1; tentatively, D is TRBD1 (5 bases). The germline V and J ends were trimmed by 6 bases and 5 bases, with 16 bases remaining between them. This CDR3 has 14 amino acids. The germline V gene encodes CDR1 LGHNT and CDR2 FRNRAP. CDR3 loop: CASGVPGMGTEAFF. CDR3 sequence (DNA): TGTGCTAGTGGGGTACCAGGGATGGGGACTGAAGCTTTCTTT.

This clone was seen only once. CDR3 residues: CASSQEGQGGQPQHF. In DNA form, the CDR3 reads TGCGCCAGCAGCCAAGAGGGACAGGGTGGTCAGCCCCAGCATTTT. V usage is TRBV4-1 and J usage is TRBJ1-5, with 9 nucleotides matching TRBD1. The V segment lost 0 bases and the J segment 6 bases; nucleotides outside the gene matches: 3. The CDR3 extends over 15 amino acids. CDR1 and CDR2 (germline): MGHRA, YSYEKL.

V usage is TRBV29-1 and J usage is TRBJ2-3, with D perhaps matching TRBD1 or TRBD2 (6 bases each). Germline loops: CDR1 SQVTM, CDR2 ANQGSEA. Trimming removed 7 bases at V and 6 bases at J, with 11 bases between. The CDR3 runs 11 residues. CDR3 nucleotides: TGCAGCGCCCAAGGGGGGGATACGCAGTATTTT. Protein sequence: CSAQGGDTQYF.

The V and J genes are TRBV15 and TRBJ2-5; weak D call: TRBD1 (6 bases). Germline V gives CDR1 LNHNV, CDR2 YYDKDF (reference sequence). V dropped 7 bases and J dropped 1 base, with 13 bases sitting between them. The CDR3 is 14 amino acids. CDR3 DNA: TGTGCCACCAAAGGGCGAGGGGGCCAAGAGACCCAGTACTTC. Translated: CATKGRGGQETQYF.

The chain links TRBV7-6 to TRBJ2-2; D is ambiguous. Trimming pared 2 bases from V and 3 bases from J, leaving 13 bases between. The V gene's germline CDR1 is SGHVS and CDR2 FNYEAQ. This CDR3 has 16 amino acids. The CDR3 sequence is CASSLSVASHTGELFF. CDR3 in DNA: TGTGCCAGCAGCTTAAGTGTGGCTTCGCACACCGGGGAGCTGTTTTTT.

The chain recombines TRBV15 with TRBJ1-4; D gene unclear. V lost 4 bases and J 0 bases, leaving 9 bases between the germline ends. From germline, CDR1 is LNHNV and CDR2 YYDKDF (reference sequence). This CDR3 region has 15 residues. The CDR3 DNA reads TGTGCCACCAGCACGGACCGAGCAACTAATGAAAAACTGTTTTTT. It encodes CATSTDRATNEKLFF. Supplemented by reference TRBV15 and TRBJ1-4, the full variable domain reads DAMVIQNPRYQVTQFGKPVTLSCSQTLNHNVMYWYQQKSSQAPKLLFHYYDKDFNNEADTPDNFQSRRPNTSFCFLDIRSPGLGDTAMYLCATSTDRATNEKLFFGSGTQLSVL.

CDR3 amino acids: CASSYVGGRLFF. The CDR3 DNA reads as TGTGCCAGCAGTTATGTGGGGGGAAGACTGTTTTTT. The chain joins TRBV6-5 to TRBJ1-4; TRBD1 is a possible D gene (5 bases). Germline V gene lookup returns CDR1 MNHEY and CDR2 SVGAGI. The CDR3 runs 12 residues. V lost 3 bases and J lost 13, with 12 bases in between.

The chain uses TRBV7-9 and TRBJ1-2; 7 bases line up with TRBD1. Germline V lookup: CDR1 SEHNR, CDR2 FQNEAQ (reference sequence). The junction had 8 bases not matched to a gene; V was cut back by 4 bases and J by 3 bases. This CDR3 region has 15 residues. CDR3 amino acids: CASSSGGQIDYGYTF. The CDR3 nucleotides read TGTGCCAGCAGCTCTGGGGGACAGATCGACTATGGCTACACCTTC.

V is TRBV4-2 and J is TRBJ2-2, with 8 bases that match TRBD2. Germline V lookup: CDR1 LGHNA, CDR2 YNFKEQ. This CDR3 comprises 16 residues. V lost 2 bases to trimming and J lost 2 bases; unmatched junction nucleotides: 4. CDR3 bases: TGTGCCAGCAGCCAACCTAGCGGGCTTAACACCGGGGAGCTGTTTTTT. Its protein product is CASSQPSGLNTGELFF.

This clone was observed a single time. The gene calls are TRBV7-2 and TRBJ2-1, with TRBD1 as a possible D gene (5 bases). Germline assignment: CDR1 SGHTA and CDR2 FQGNSA. The ends were cut back, 3 bases at V and 4 bases at J, with 7 bases in the middle. CDR3 length equals 13 residues. Written as DNA, the CDR3 is TGTGCCAGCAGCTTCAAGGGGTACAATGAGCAGTTCTTC. This gives the protein CASSFKGYNEQFF.

The chain employs TRBV30 and TRBJ2-1; 8 bases align to TRBD1. Germline loops: CDR1 GTSNPN, CDR2 SVGIG (reference sequence). The junction had 13 bases not matched to a gene; V was cut back by 4 bases and J by 8 bases. CDR3 length: 15 amino acids. The CDR3 nucleotides read TGTGCCTGGACCTGGACGCGGACAGGGATGGATGAGCAGTTCTTC. It codes for CAWTWTRTGMDEQFF.